The rows below give T cell receptor beta chains drawn from one sample of a study of shared clonotypes between healthy human individuals. Generated by immunoSEQ multiplex PCR, the TCRdb table keeps only in-frame clones and is missing some. The sample has about a million clones, roughly 80% seen once. Sample: memory CD4+ T cells from PBMCs. These receptors all stem from a young man in good health. Some clones in this sample may be carry-over from other donors' samples. Both conserved end residues are part of each CDR3. The D gene is left open where the match is weak. The size field is filled for only some rows; it gives once, few, many or a size class.

clone_size	d_call	v_call	j_call	cdr3_aa	cdr3_nt
NA	NA	TRBV7-9	TRBJ2-1	CASSLGREVYNEQFF	TGTGCCAGCAGCTTAGGTAGAGAGGTCTACAATGAGCAGTTCTTC
NA	NA	TRBV14	TRBJ2-5	CASSQDLETQYF	TGTGCCAGCAGCCAAGATTTAGAGACTCAGTACTTC
NA	NA	TRBV14	TRBJ1-1	CASSYGLGEAFF	TGTGCCAGCAGCTACGGACTCGGGGAAGCTTTCTTT
NA	NA	TRBV5-1	TRBJ2-1	CASSLVAGPYNEQFF	TGCGCCAGCAGCTTGGTCGCGGGACCCTACAATGAGCAGTTCTTC
NA	TRBD1	TRBV5-4	TRBJ2-5	CASSSGQGETQYF	TGTGCCAGCAGCTCCGGACAGGGCGAGACCCAGTACTTC
NA	NA	TRBV11-2	TRBJ2-1	CASSLVYGSSYNEQFF	TGTGCCAGCAGCTTAGTGTACGGGAGCTCCTACAATGAGCAGTTCTTC
NA	TRBD1	TRBV28	TRBJ1-2	CASSLPPGQGNGYTF	TGTGCCAGCAGTTTACCCCCGGGACAGGGTAATGGCTACACCTTC
NA	TRBD1	TRBV7-9	TRBJ2-1	CASSTTGGADYEQFF	TGTGCCAGCAGCACGACAGGGGGCGCGGATTATGAGCAGTTCTTC
NA	TRBD2	TRBV18	TRBJ2-7	CASSTLRGEARAYEQYF	TGTGCCAGCTCCACCCTCCGGGGGGAGGCCAGAGCCTACGAGCAGTACTTC
NA	TRBD1	TRBV11-2	TRBJ1-2	CASSPTGSDYGYTF	TGTGCCAGCAGTCCGACAGGGTCGGACTATGGCTACACCTTC
NA	TRBD1	TRBV6-5	TRBJ1-2	CASSSGTGRGYTF	TGTGCCAGCAGTTCCGGGACAGGCCGGGGTTACACCTTC
few	NA	TRBV18	TRBJ2-5	CASSPGETQYF	TGTGCCAGCTCACCTGGAGAGACCCAGTACTTC
NA	TRBD1	TRBV13	TRBJ2-7	CASSFNGQGGYEQYF	TGTGCCAGCAGCTTTAATGGACAGGGTGGCTACGAGCAGTACTTC
NA	NA	TRBV7-9	TRBJ2-6	CASDWGSGANVLTF	TGTGCCAGCGACTGGGGGTCTGGGGCCAACGTCCTGACTTTC
NA	TRBD1	TRBV7-2	TRBJ2-7	CASSGGNRGFYEQYF	TGTGCCAGCAGCGGGGGAAACAGGGGATTCTACGAGCAGTACTTC
NA	NA	TRBV7-3	TRBJ2-2	CASSPANTGELFF	TGTGCCAGCAGCCCGGCGAACACCGGGGAGCTGTTTTTT
NA	NA	TRBV7-9	TRBJ1-1	CASSLPTLNLHALPTEAFF	TGTGCCAGCAGCTTACCGACGCTTAACCTGCACGCGCTACCAACTGAAGCTTTCTTT
NA	NA	TRBV16	TRBJ1-1	CASSNKWNTEAFF	TGTGCCAGCAGCAACAAGTGGAACACTGAAGCTTTCTTT
NA	NA	TRBV2	TRBJ2-5	CASSEARETQYF	TGTGCCAGCAGTGAAGCGCGCGAGACCCAGTACTTC
few	NA	TRBV7-3	TRBJ1-1	CASSYTMNTEAFF	TGTGCCAGCAGCTATACAATGAACACTGAAGCTTTCTTT
NA	TRBD1	TRBV7-2	TRBJ1-1	CASSLQGASNTEAFF	TGTGCCAGCAGCCTACAGGGGGCTTCGAACACTGAAGCTTTCTTT
few	TRBD2	TRBV11-2	TRBJ2-7	CASSLDRVRLAGTEQYF	TGTGCCAGCAGCTTAGATAGAGTTAGACTAGCGGGGACCGAGCAGTACTTC
once	NA	TRBV28	TRBJ1-5	CASTAQNNQPQHF	TGTGCCAGCACCGCCCAAAACAATCAGCCCCAGCATTTT
NA	NA	TRBV9	TRBJ2-3	CASSPGTLPSTDTQYF	TGTGCCAGCAGCCCCGGGACTCTCCCTAGCACAGATACGCAGTATTTT
NA	TRBD1	TRBV30	TRBJ2-1	CAWTTGTGGREQFF	TGTGCCTGGACTACCGGGACAGGGGGACGTGAGCAGTTCTTC
NA	NA	TRBV19	TRBJ2-2	CASSPRRDTNTGELFF	TGTGCCAGTAGTCCAAGGAGGGACACGAACACCGGGGAGCTGTTTTTT
NA	TRBD2	TRBV28	TRBJ2-1	CASSFWGLAGESYNEQFF	TGTGCCAGCAGTTTCTGGGGACTAGCGGGAGAATCCTACAATGAGCAGTTCTTC
NA	NA	TRBV9	TRBJ2-2	CASSPTNTGGLFF	TGTGCCAGCAGCCCTACAAACACCGGGGGGCTGTTTTTT
once	NA	TRBV19	TRBJ1-5	CASSIDKRQISLYQPQHF	TGTGCCAGTAGTATAGATAAGCGACAGATTAGCCTCTATCAGCCCCAGCATTTT
NA	TRBD1	TRBV5-4	TRBJ1-4	CASSLAGTADEKLFF	TGTGCCAGCAGCTTGGCGGGGACAGCAGATGAAAAACTGTTTTTT
many	NA	TRBV7-6	TRBJ2-5	CASRRESETQYF	TGTGCCAGCAGGAGGGAATCGGAGACCCAGTACTTC
NA	TRBD2	TRBV13	TRBJ2-5	CASSLVRPGLAGAETQYF	TGTGCCAGCAGCTTAGTCCGCCCCGGACTAGCGGGAGCAGAGACCCAGTACTTC
NA	NA	TRBV5-1	TRBJ1-2	CASSVGQNYGYTF	TGCGCCAGCAGCGTAGGTCAGAACTATGGCTACACCTTC
few	NA	TRBV9	TRBJ2-3	CASSVEGGAGQYF	TGTGCCAGCAGCGTAGAGGGCGGTGCGGGGCAGTATTTT
NA	NA	TRBV2	TRBJ1-4	CASRPGTSNEKLFF	TGTGCCAGCAGACCCGGGACATCTAATGAAAAACTGTTTTTT
NA	TRBD2	TRBV18	TRBJ2-7	CASSPRGAGVSYEQYF	TGTGCCAGCTCACCCCGGGGAGCGGGAGTATCCTACGAGCAGTACTTC
NA	TRBD2	TRBV5-1	TRBJ2-7	CASSFTGLNYEQYF	TGCGCCAGCAGCTTTACGGGACTAAACTACGAGCAGTACTTC
few	NA	TRBV28	TRBJ2-5	CASSFGVLETQYF	TGTGCCAGCAGTTTTGGGGTTTTGGAGACCCAGTACTTC
NA	NA	TRBV29-1	TRBJ1-5	CSVGAGNQPQHF	TGCAGCGTTGGGGCAGGGAATCAGCCCCAGCATTTT
NA	NA	TRBV5-6	TRBJ2-1	CASSSWGLGSYNEQFF	TGTGCCAGCAGCTCATGGGGACTTGGCTCCTACAATGAGCAGTTCTTC
NA	TRBD1	TRBV6-5	TRBJ2-7	CASARDRGGEQYF	TGTGCCAGCGCTCGGGACAGGGGAGGAGAGCAGTACTTC
NA	NA	TRBV28	TRBJ2-7	CASSLSGTFYEQYF	TGTGCCAGCAGTTTATCCGGGACCTTCTACGAGCAGTACTTC
NA	TRBD1	TRBV7-8	TRBJ2-7	CASGDRVSYEQYF	TGTGCCAGCGGGGACAGGGTATCCTACGAGCAGTACTTC
few	TRBD2	TRBV6-1	TRBJ2-5	CASSAAGRDQETQYF	TGTGCCAGCAGTGCGGCCGGGAGGGATCAAGAGACCCAGTACTTC
NA	NA	TRBV14	TRBJ1-5	CASSQSMNQPQHF	TGTGCCAGCAGCCAATCAATGAATCAGCCCCAGCATTTT
few	NA	TRBV5-1	TRBJ1-1	CASSLDRADTEAFF	TGCGCCAGCAGCTTGGACAGGGCGGACACTGAAGCTTTCTTT
few	NA	TRBV15	TRBJ2-1	CATSPGELEQFF	TGTGCCACCAGCCCTGGTGAGCTTGAGCAGTTCTTC
NA	NA	TRBV19	TRBJ1-5	CASSRAHWDGAADHQPQHF	TGTGCCAGTAGTCGTGCCCACTGGGACGGCGCCGCCGACCATCAGCCCCAGCATTTT
NA	NA	TRBV6-5	TRBJ1-2	CASSMSRGGYTF	TGTGCCAGCAGTATGTCGAGGGGGGGCTACACCTTC
NA	NA	TRBV5-1	TRBJ2-5	CASSLQGTYQETQYF	TGCGCCAGCAGCTTGCAGGGGACGTACCAAGAGACCCAGTACTTC
NA	NA	TRBV6-5	TRBJ1-1	CASSRGRTEAFF	TGTGCCAGCAGTAGGGGTCGTACTGAAGCTTTCTTT
NA	TRBD1	TRBV11-1	TRBJ2-7	CASNPNGQGLTYEQYF	TGTGCCAGCAACCCTAATGGACAGGGGTTAACCTACGAGCAGTACTTC
NA	NA	TRBV28	TRBJ1-5	CASSSLVYSNQPQHF	TGTGCCAGCAGTTCCCTGGTTTATAGCAATCAGCCCCAGCATTTT
NA	NA	TRBV4-3	TRBJ1-5	CASSQDVVGNWVSNQPQHF	TGCGCCAGCAGCCAAGATGTCGTAGGGAACTGGGTATCCAATCAGCCCCAGCATTTT
NA	NA	TRBV5-1	TRBJ1-4	CASSPGMRVGEKLFF	TGCGCCAGCAGCCCCGGGATGAGGGTTGGTGAAAAACTGTTTTTT
NA	TRBD2	TRBV13	TRBJ2-1	CASSRTSGANEQFF	TGTGCCAGCAGCCGGACTAGCGGAGCCAATGAGCAGTTCTTC
NA	TRBD1	TRBV7-9	TRBJ1-5	CASSLGGTGSFQPQHF	TGTGCCAGCAGCTTAGGGGGGACAGGGTCCTTTCAGCCCCAGCATTTT
NA	TRBD1	TRBV19	TRBJ2-2	CASSMAHRGLVFF	TGTGCCAGTAGTATGGCGCACAGGGGATTGGTGTTTTTT
NA	NA	TRBV19	TRBJ1-2	CASSIGSNYGYTF	TGTGCCAGTAGTATTGGCAGTAACTATGGCTACACCTTC
once	TRBD2	TRBV6-1	TRBJ2-1	CASSGRNEQFF	TGTGCCAGCAGCGGGAGGAATGAGCAGTTCTTC